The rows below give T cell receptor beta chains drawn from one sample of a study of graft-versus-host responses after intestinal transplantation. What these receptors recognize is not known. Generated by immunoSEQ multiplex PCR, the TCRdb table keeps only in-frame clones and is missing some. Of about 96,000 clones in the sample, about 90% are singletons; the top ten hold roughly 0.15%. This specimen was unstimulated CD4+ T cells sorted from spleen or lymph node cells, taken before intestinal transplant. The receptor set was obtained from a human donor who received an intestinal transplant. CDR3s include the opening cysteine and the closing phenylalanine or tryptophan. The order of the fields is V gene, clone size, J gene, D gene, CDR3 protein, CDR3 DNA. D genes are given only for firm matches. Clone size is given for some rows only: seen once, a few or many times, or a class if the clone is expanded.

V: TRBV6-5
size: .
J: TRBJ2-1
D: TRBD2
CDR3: CASSYSSGVSYNEQFF
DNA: TGTGCCAGCAGTTACTCAAGCGGGGTCTCCTACAATGAGCAGTTCTTC

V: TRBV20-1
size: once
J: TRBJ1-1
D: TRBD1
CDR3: CSATGGTEAFF
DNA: TGCAGTGCCACAGGGGGCACTGAAGCTTTCTTT

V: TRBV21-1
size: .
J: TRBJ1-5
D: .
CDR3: CASSISRDSDSNQPQHF
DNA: TGTGCCAGCAGCATCTCCCGGGACAGCGATAGCAATCAGCCCCAGCATTTT

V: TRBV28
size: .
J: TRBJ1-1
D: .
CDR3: CASSFLLENTEAFF
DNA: TGTGCCAGCAGTTTTCTACTCGAGAACACTGAAGCTTTCTTT

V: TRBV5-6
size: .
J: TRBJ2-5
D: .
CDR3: CASSFRWGPQETQYF
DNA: TGTGCCAGCAGCTTTCGATGGGGCCCACAAGAGACCCAGTACTTC

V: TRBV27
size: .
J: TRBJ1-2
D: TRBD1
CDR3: CASSPRGRDRGQYGNGYTF
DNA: TGTGCCAGCAGTCCCCGGGGAAGGGACAGGGGGCAGTATGGGAATGGCTACACCTTC

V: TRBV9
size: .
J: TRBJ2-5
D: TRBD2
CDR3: CASSVATSGGLDQETQYF
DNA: TGTGCCAGCAGCGTAGCTACTAGCGGGGGCCTAGATCAAGAGACCCAGTACTTC

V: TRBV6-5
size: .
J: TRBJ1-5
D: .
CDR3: CASRSPGVNQPQHF
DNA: TGTGCCAGCAGGTCTCCAGGGGTCAATCAGCCCCAGCATTTT

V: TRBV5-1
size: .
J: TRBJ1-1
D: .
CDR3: CASSLDEGRTEAFF
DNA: TGCGCCAGCAGCTTGGACGAGGGTCGGACTGAAGCTTTCTTT

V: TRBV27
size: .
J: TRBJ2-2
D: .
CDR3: CASSYSGTPPGELFF
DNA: TGTGCCAGCAGTTATTCGGGGACTCCCCCCGGGGAGCTGTTTTTT

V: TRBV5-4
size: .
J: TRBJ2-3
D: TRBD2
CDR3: CASSKNSGGTDTQYF
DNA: TGTGCCAGCAGCAAGAATAGCGGGGGAACAGATACGCAGTATTTT

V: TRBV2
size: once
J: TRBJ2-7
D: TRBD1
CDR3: CASKGTGWTNEQYF
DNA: TGTGCCAGCAAAGGGACAGGGTGGACCAACGAGCAGTACTTC

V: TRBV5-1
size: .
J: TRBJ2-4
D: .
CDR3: CASSLSGRINIQYF
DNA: TGCGCCAGCAGCTTGTCAGGGCGGATTAACATTCAGTACTTC

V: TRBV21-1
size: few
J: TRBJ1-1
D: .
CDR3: CASSNSIWRAFF
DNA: TGTGCCAGCAGCAATAGCATCTGGAGGGCTTTCTTT

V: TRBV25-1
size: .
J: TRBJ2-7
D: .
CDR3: CASSGYYEQYF
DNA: TGTGCCAGCAGTGGCTACTACGAGCAGTACTTC

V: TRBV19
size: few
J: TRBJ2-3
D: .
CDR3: CASTRRDSRRERSTQYF
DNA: TGTGCCAGTACCCGCCGGGACTCTCGGAGGGAAAGGAGTACGCAGTATTTT

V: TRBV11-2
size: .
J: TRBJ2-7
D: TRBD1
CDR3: CASNLRQGSYEQYF
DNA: TGTGCCAGCAACCTCAGACAGGGGAGCTACGAGCAGTACTTC

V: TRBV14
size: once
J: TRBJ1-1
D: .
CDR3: CASSQARNTEAFF
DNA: TGTGCCAGCAGCCAAGCCAGGAACACTGAAGCTTTCTTT

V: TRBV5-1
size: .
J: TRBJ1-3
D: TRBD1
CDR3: CASSWGQSSGNTIYF
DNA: TGCGCCAGCAGCTGGGGACAGAGCTCTGGAAACACCATATATTTT

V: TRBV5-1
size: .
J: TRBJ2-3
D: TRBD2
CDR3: CASSLSAGVADTQYF
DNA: TGCGCCAGCAGCTTATCAGCGGGAGTGGCAGATACGCAGTATTTT

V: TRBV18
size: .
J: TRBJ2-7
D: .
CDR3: CASSPNPFRSSEQYF
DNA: TGTGCCAGCTCACCAAATCCTTTCCGAAGCTCCGAGCAGTACTTC

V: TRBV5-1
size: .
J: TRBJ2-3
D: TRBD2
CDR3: CASSKGTSGGTDTQYF
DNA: TGCGCCAGCAGCAAAGGGACTAGTGGGGGCACAGATACGCAGTATTTT

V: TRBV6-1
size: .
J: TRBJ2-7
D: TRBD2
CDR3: CASSDQRGLSYEQYF
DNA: TGTGCCAGCAGTGATCAGCGGGGGCTTTCCTACGAGCAGTACTTC

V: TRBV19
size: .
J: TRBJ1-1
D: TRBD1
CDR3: CASSIPGGYSDTEAFF
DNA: TGTGCCAGTAGTATCCCAGGGGGCTATTCGGACACTGAAGCTTTCTTT

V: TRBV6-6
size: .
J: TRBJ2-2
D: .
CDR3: CASSQQGITGELFF
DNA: TGTGCCAGCAGTCAACAGGGTATCACCGGGGAGCTGTTTTTT

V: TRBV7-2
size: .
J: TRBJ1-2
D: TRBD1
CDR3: CASSLARDSDYTF
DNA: TGTGCCAGCAGCTTAGCTCGGGACAGCGACTACACCTTC

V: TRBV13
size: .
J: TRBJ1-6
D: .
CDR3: CASSFGESSYNSPLHF
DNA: TGTGCCAGCAGCTTCGGAGAAAGCTCCTATAATTCACCCCTCCACTTT

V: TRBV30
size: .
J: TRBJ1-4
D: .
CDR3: CAWRRKATNEKLFF
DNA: TGTGCCTGGAGGCGGAAAGCGACTAATGAAAAACTGTTTTTT

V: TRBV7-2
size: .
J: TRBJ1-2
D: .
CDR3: CASSPDRNYGYTF
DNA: TGTGCCAGCAGTCCAGACAGGAACTATGGCTACACCTTC

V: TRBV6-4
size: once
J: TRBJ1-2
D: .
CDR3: CASSLRPGTPSYGYTF
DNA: TGTGCCAGCAGTCTTAGGCCAGGAACCCCCAGCTATGGCTACACCTTC

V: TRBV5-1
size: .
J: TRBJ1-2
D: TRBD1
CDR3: CASRAGTGGYGYTF
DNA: TGCGCCAGCAGGGCCGGGACAGGGGGATATGGCTACACCTTC

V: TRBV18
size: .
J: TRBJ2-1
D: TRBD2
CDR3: CASSLAGVRNEQFF
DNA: TGTGCCAGCTCATTAGCGGGAGTACGTAATGAGCAGTTCTTC

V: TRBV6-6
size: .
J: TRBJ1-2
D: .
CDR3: CASRSTSNYGYTF
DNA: TGTGCCAGCAGGAGCACTTCTAACTATGGCTACACCTTC

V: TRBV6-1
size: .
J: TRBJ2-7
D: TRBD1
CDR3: CASSVTGQNYEQYF
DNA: TGTGCCAGCAGCGTAACGGGACAGAACTACGAGCAGTACTTC

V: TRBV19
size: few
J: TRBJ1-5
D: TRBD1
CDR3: CASSNPARGGNQPQHF
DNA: TGTGCCAGTAGTAACCCCGCCAGGGGGGGCAATCAGCCCCAGCATTTT

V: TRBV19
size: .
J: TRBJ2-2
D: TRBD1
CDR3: CASSPYWTGETGELFF
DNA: TGTGCCAGTAGTCCCTACTGGACAGGGGAGACCGGGGAGCTGTTTTTT

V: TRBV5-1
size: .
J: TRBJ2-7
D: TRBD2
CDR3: CASSSRQGLALYEQYF
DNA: TGCGCCAGCAGCTCTAGGCAGGGACTAGCTCTTTACGAGCAGTACTTC

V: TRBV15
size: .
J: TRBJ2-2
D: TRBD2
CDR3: CATSRGGLAGITGELFF
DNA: TGTGCCACCAGCAGAGGGGGACTAGCGGGAATCACCGGGGAGCTGTTTTTT

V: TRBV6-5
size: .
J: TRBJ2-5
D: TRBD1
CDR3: CASSPRTGRETQYF
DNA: TGTGCCAGCAGTCCACGGACAGGGCGAGAGACCCAGTACTTC

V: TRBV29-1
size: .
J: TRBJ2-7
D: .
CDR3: CSATRGRGSYEQYF
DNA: TGCAGCGCCACGAGGGGGAGGGGATCCTACGAGCAGTACTTC

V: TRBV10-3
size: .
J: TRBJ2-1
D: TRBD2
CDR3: CAISDGGAGDEQFF
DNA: TGTGCCATCAGTGACGGGGGGGCCGGAGATGAGCAGTTCTTC

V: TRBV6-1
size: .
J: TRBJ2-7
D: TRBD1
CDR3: CASSEAGGTGFYEQYF
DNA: TGTGCCAGCAGTGAAGCTGGGGGGACAGGGTTCTACGAGCAGTACTTC

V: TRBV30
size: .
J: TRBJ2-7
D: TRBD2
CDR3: CAWRTLGLAGEQYF
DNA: TGTGCCTGGAGAACCCTCGGACTAGCCGGCGAGCAGTACTTC

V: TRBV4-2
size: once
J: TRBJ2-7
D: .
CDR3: CASSQDSVDPRYEQYF
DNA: TGTGCCAGCAGCCAAGATTCGGTGGATCCTAGATACGAGCAGTACTTC

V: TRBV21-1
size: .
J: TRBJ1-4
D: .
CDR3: CASLIRELFF
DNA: TGTGCCAGCTTAATTAGAGAACTGTTTTTT

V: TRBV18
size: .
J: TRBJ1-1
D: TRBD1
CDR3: CASSPDRVNTEAFF
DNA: TGTGCCAGCTCACCCGACAGGGTGAACACTGAAGCTTTCTTT

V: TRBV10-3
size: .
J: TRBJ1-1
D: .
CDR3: CAIRPSVSGDNTEAFF
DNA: TGTGCCATCAGGCCCAGCGTGTCGGGGGACAACACTGAAGCTTTCTTT

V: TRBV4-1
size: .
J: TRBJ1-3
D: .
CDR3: CASSQVRGAKAGNTIYF
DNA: TGCGCCAGCAGCCAAGTTCGGGGGGCTAAGGCTGGAAACACCATATATTTT

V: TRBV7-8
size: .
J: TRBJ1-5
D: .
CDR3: CASSLVRFRDSNQPQHF
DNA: TGTGCCAGCAGCTTAGTTAGGTTCCGGGATAGCAATCAGCCCCAGCATTTT

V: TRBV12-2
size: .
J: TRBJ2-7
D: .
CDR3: CASRLLYRDRVSYEQYF
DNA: TGTGCAAGTCGCTTACTGTACCGGGACAGGGTCTCCTACGAGCAGTACTTC

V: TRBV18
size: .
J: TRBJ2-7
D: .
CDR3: CASSPPSLSYEQYF
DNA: TGTGCCAGCTCACCACCGTCTCTCTCCTACGAGCAGTACTTC

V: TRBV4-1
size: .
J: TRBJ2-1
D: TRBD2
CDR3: CASSQASGGPLGEQFF
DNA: TGCGCCAGCAGCCAAGCATCGGGAGGGCCGCTAGGCGAGCAGTTCTTC

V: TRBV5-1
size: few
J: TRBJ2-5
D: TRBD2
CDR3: CASSPVRGTSGQETQYF
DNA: TGCGCCAGCAGTCCCGTCCGTGGTACTAGCGGCCAAGAGACCCAGTACTTC

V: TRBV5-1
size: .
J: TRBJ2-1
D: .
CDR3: CASRSGGHNEQFF
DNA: TGCGCCAGCAGGTCTGGAGGACACAATGAGCAGTTCTTC

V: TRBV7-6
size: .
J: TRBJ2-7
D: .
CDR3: CASSSPPGEQYF
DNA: TGTGCCAGCAGTTCCCCTCCGGGCGAGCAGTACTTC